A single sample gave rise to the 13 T cell receptor beta chains below, sequenced in a study of OX40 agonist ivuxolimab in advanced cancers. The method was immunoSEQ multiplex PCR; TCRdb's version includes in-frame clones alone and lacks a portion of them. The sample records around 64,000 clones, more than 85% being singletons. The sequencing used CD4+ or CD8+ T cells sorted from blood, collected in a trial of the OX40 agonist ivuxolimab. The receptors were gathered from an adult with an advanced solid tumor such as melanoma, head and neck, liver or kidney cancer.

The rearrangement joins TRBV5-8 to TRBJ1-5; 10 positions match TRBD1. Trimming cost V 6 bases and J 4 bases; bases outside gene matches: 7. Looked up from germline, CDR1 is SGHTS and CDR2 is YDEGEE. The CDR3 length is 15 residues. CDR3 DNA: TGTGCCAGCAACGACAGGGGGCACCCAAATCAGCCCCAGCATTTT. It translates to CASNDRGHPNQPQHF. The full variable domain, with the rest looked up from reference TRBV5-8 and TRBJ1-5, is EAGVTQSPTHLIKTRGQQATLRCSPISGHTSVYWYQQALGLGLQFLLWYDEGEERNRGNFPPRFSGRQFPNYSSELNVNALELEDSALYLCASNDRGHPNQPQHFGDGTRLSIL.

This clone is a singleton in its sample. The genes are TRBV5-8 and TRBJ2-3; 7 bases align to TRBD1. This CDR3 region has 16 residues. V lost 2 bases, J lost 2 bases, and 8 bases stayed unmatched. CDR1 and CDR2 (germline): SGHTS, YDEGEE. CDR3 in amino acids: CASSFGTEFNTDTQYF. CDR3 nucleotide sequence: TGTGCCAGCAGCTTCGGGACAGAGTTTAACACAGATACGCAGTATTTT. Full variable domain (missing parts from reference TRBV5-8 and TRBJ2-3): EAGVTQSPTHLIKTRGQQATLRCSPISGHTSVYWYQQALGLGLQFLLWYDEGEERNRGNFPPRFSGRQFPNYSSELNVNALELEDSALYLCASSFGTEFNTDTQYFGPGTRLTVL.

The chain uses TRBV5-5 and TRBJ1-1; the D is unclear. CDR1 is SGHKS, CDR2 YYEKEE, per germline (reference sequence). The CDR3 loop spans 13 amino acids. Trimming removed 3 bases from V and 5 bases from J, with 11 bases in between. This chain's CDR3 is CASSSDVQTEAFF. The DNA for the CDR3 is TGTGCCAGCAGCTCGGATGTGCAAACTGAAGCTTTCTTT. Together with reference TRBV5-5 and TRBJ1-1, the CDR3 gives the full variable domain: DAGVTQSPTHLIKTRGQQVTLRCSPISGHKSVSWYQQVLGQGPQFIFQYYEKEERGRGNFPDRFSARQFPNYSSELNVNALLLGDSALYLCASSSDVQTEAFFGQGTRLTVV.

The chain is built from TRBV5-4 and TRBJ2-5, with 8 bases aligning to TRBD1. The J call could be wrong; TRBJ2-7 is a better fit for the DNA end. The CDR3 is 14 residues long. The V gene's germline CDR1 is SGHNT and CDR2 YYREEE (reference sequence). DNA of the CDR3: TGTGCCAGCAGCTTGCCCGACAGGGGATACGAGCAGTACTTC. Protein product: CASSLPDRGYEQYF.

V is TRBV4-1 and J is TRBJ1-1; D unclear. CDR3 size: 14 residues. Trimming pared 3 bases from V and 6 bases from J, leaving 14 bases between. Germline V gives CDR1 MGHRA, CDR2 YSYEKL. CDR3 residues: CASSQGLAQSEAFF. CDR3 coding DNA: TGCGCCAGCAGCCAGGGGTTGGCCCAATCTGAAGCTTTCTTT.

The chain uses TRBV6-5 and TRBJ2-3; 8 bases are a match to TRBD2. J gave up 5 bases and V 6 bases, and 10 bases lay outside the gene matches. CDR3 length: 15 amino acids. Germline CDR1 is MNHEY and CDR2 is SVGAGI. This chain's CDR3 is CASRPGGGRLDTQYF. CDR3 in DNA: TGTGCCAGCAGACCGGGCGGGGGGCGGTTAGATACGCAGTATTTT.

In DNA, the CDR3 is TGTGCCAGCAGCTTGAACGAGACCCAGTACTTC. This encodes CASSLNETQYF. The chain recombines TRBV7-9 with TRBJ2-5; D call uncertain. Germline lookup yields CDR1 SEHNR and CDR2 FQNEAQ (reference sequence). The CDR3 has 11 residues. The V end lost 3 bases, the J end lost 5 bases, and 4 bases lay between the germline ends. Based on the CDR3 plus reference TRBV7-9 and TRBJ2-5, the full variable domain is DTGVSQNPRHKITKRGQNVTFRCDPISEHNRLYWYRQTLGQGPEFLTYFQNEAQLEKSRLLSDRFSAERPKGSFSTLEIQRTEQGDSAMYLCASSLNETQYFGPGTRLLVL.

The rearrangement joins TRBV25-1 to TRBJ2-7; TRBD1 aligns across 7 bases. Per germline, CDR1 MGHDK and CDR2 SYGVNS. The CDR3 is 13 amino acids. J lost 0 bases, V lost 4 bases, and 0 bases had no gene match. The CDR3 DNA reads as TGTGCCAGCAGTGGGGACAGCTCCTACGAGCAGTACTTC. Protein: CASSGDSSYEQYF.

The V gene is TRBV5-8, the J gene TRBJ1-6; tentative D call: TRBD1 (5 bases). This CDR3 has 16 residues. The germline CDR1 and CDR2 sequences are SGHTS and YDEGEE. V lost 4 bases, J lost 9 bases, and 20 bases lay in between. The CDR3 sequence: CASSPNLRGAGSPLHF. In nucleotides, the CDR3 is TGTGCCAGCAGCCCCAATCTGCGGGGCGCGGGTTCACCCCTCCACTTT.

The rearrangement uses TRBV5-4 and TRBJ2-3; weak D call: TRBD2 (7 bases). Between the trimmed V and J ends, which lost 2 bases and 2 bases, there was a span of 12 bases. The CDR3 has 15 residues. The germline V gene has CDR1 SGHNT and CDR2 YYREEE (reference sequence). CDR3 coding DNA: TGTGCCAGCAGCTTCCGGGCGGGGGCCACAGATACGCAGTATTTT. It encodes CASSFRAGATDTQYF.

Notes on this clone: At the DNA level, this CDR3 is encoded by other sequences in the same sample as well. The rearrangement links TRBV27 to TRBJ1-3; the D is unclear. This CDR3 has 15 residues. The V end was cut by 0 bases, the J end by 1 base, with 7 bases between. Germline V lookup: CDR1 MNHEY, CDR2 SMNVEV (reference sequence). CDR3 residues: CASSLSGGSGNTIYF. The CDR3 coding sequence is TGTGCCAGCAGTTTATCGGGAGGTTCTGGAAACACCATATATTTT.

The genes are TRBV19 and TRBJ2-3; the D is unclear. Looked up from germline, CDR1 is LNHDA and CDR2 is SQIVND (reference sequence). The CDR3 is 14 residues long. V was cut by 6 bases and J by 0 bases, with 10 bases left in between. CDR3 DNA: TGTGCCAGTAGCCCACCGACTAGCACAGATACGCAGTATTTT. Translated: CASSPPTSTDTQYF.

The chain joins TRBV10-2 to TRBJ2-3, with 9 bases lining up with TRBD2. The germline V gene encodes CDR1 WSHSY and CDR2 SAAADI. With 4 bases clipped from V and 4 bases from J, the junction kept 6 bases outside the gene matches. The CDR3 sequence is 15 residues long. This chain's CDR3 is CASSGLAGRADTQYF. The CDR3 nucleotides are TGCGCCAGCAGTGGCCTAGCGGGGAGGGCAGATACGCAGTATTTT.